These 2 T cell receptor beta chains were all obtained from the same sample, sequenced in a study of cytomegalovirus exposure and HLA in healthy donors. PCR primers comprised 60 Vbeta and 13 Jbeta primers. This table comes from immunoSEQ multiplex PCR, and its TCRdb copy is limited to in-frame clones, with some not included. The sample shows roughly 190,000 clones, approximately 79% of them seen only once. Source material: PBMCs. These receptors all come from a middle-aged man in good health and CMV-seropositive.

DNA of the CDR3: TGTGCCAGCAGCGACGGACAAGGCATTCAGTACTTC. Its protein product is CASSDGQGIQYF. The rearrangement uses TRBV9 and TRBJ2-4, with a possible D match to TRBD1 (5 bases). The CDR3 covers 12 residues. The V and J ends lost 3 bases and 9 bases respectively, with 10 bases between them. Germline CDR1 reads SGDLS; CDR2 reads YYNGEE. Full variable domain (missing parts from reference TRBV9 and TRBJ2-4): DSGVTQTPKHLITATGQRVTLRCSPRSGDLSVYWYQQSLDQGLQFLIQYYNGEERAKGNILERFSAQQFPDLHSELNLSSLELGDSALYFCASSDGQGIQYFGAGTRLSVL.

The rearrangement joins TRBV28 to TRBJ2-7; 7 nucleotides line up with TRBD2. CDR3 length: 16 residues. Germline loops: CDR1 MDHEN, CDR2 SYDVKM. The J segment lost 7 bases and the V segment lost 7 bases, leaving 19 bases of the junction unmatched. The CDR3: CASIFGGGGWDGEQYF. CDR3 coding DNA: TGTGCCAGCATCTTTGGGGGGGGAGGGTGGGACGGGGAGCAGTACTTC.